The clone carrying this T cell receptor beta chain was observed at least ten times. Antigen specificity is unknown. Sequencing ends 3 residues short of the CDR3 end; the germline J gene provides the rest. The entry originates in a study of T cell clonality in common variable immunodeficiency. General observations from the study: CVID subjects showed higher TCRbeta clonality than healthy controls.

Produced via immunoSEQ multiplex PCR; TCRdb's table is partial and in-frame only. The sample has roughly 40,000 clones, none seen only once. CDR1 GTSNPN and CDR2 SVGIG come from the germline V gene (reference sequence). The CDR3 is 15 amino acids. Trimming cost V 1 base and J 1 base, with 14 bases left between them. The chain has TRBV30 and TRBJ2-7; TRBD1 is a possible D gene (5 bases). This receptor was obtained from a person aged 18 to 70 in good health. The specimen was peripheral blood mononuclear cells. CDR3 DNA (partial): TGTGCCTGGAGTGCTGGACATCTGAGATCCTACGAG. Its translation: CAWSAGHLRSYE. The whole CDR3 protein is CAWSAGHLRSYEQYF.